This T cell receptor (beta chain) was captured by sequencing in a study of radiation and T cells in renal cell carcinoma. Regarding the study as a whole: Baseline intratumoral clonotype presence is unknown without pretreatment biopsies.

Indicated time point: blood 2 weeks post-SBRT. Treatment of the sample: 15 Gy SBRT to primary tumor, nephrectomy 4 weeks later. Blood was sampled at baseline, 2 weeks and 4 weeks after SBRT. Between the trimmed V and J ends, which lost 1 base and 4 bases, there was a span of 17 bases. This CDR3 comprises 17 residues. CDR1 and CDR2 (germline): MDHEN, SYDVKM. Only in-frame clones appear in the TCRdb table, and some are missing; sequencing was by immunoSEQ multiplex PCR. Found here are some 75,000 clones, around 80% of them singletons; the top ten hold roughly 6.3%. On this clone itself: The antigen remains unidentified.

This material consisted of blood, taken from a patient whose treatment included radiotherapy and nephrectomy. The V and J genes are TRBV28 and TRBJ1-5; D uncertain. The source is a man between 60 and 70 years old with renal cell carcinoma. The CDR3 loop reads CASSLLSDAGLNQPQHF. The CDR3 bases are TGTGCCAGCAGTTTATTGTCAGATGCCGGTTTAAATCAGCCCCAGCATTTT.